This T cell receptor beta chain was sequenced for a study of T cell repertoires in cytomegalovirus infection. General study findings and limits: Dominating the ex vivo response were TCR beta clonotypes that were CMV-specific and HLA-C-restricted. Accumulated public TCR beta family frequency recognized individuals carrying CMV together with the relevant HLA.

A single record per CDR3 protein comes from TCRdb applying MiXCR to the reads. The profile shows 70,000 or so distinct CDR3 sequences, about 26% of them singletons. The CDR3 is 15 amino acids. Trimming removed 0 bases from V and 3 bases from J; junction bases left unmatched: 4. From germline, CDR1 is MGHRA and CDR2 YSYEKL. On this clonotype: The target antigen is unknown.

The rearrangement uses TRBV4-1 and TRBJ2-7; 8 positions agree with TRBD2. The receptor's source is a human donor in good health (CMV status not recorded). Some clones in this sample may be carry-over from other donors' samples. The source material was CD8+ T cells from cultured PBMCs, sampled from culture after CMV antigen stimulation. The CDR3 sequence is CASSQEVGTSYEQYF. In nucleotides, the CDR3 is TGCGCCAGCAGCCAAGAGGTTGGGACTAGCTACGAGCAGTACTTC.